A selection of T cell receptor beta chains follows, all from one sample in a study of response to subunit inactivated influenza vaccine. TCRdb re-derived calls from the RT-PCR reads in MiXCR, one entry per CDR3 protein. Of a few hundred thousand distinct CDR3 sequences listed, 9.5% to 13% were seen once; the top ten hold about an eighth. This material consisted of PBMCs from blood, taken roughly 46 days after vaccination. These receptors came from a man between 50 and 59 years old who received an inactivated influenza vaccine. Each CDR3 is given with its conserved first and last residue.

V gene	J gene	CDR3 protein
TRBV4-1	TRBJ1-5	CASSRGFRGNQPQHF
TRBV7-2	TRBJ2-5	CASSHGQEETQYF
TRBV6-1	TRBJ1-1	CASSEGALAANTEAFF
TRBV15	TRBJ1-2	CATSREVDTGYTF
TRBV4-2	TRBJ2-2	CASMIFGNTGELFF
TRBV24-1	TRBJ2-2	CATSAESGELFF
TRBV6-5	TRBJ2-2	CASSYGKNTGELFF
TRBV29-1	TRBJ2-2	CSAGTSGNTGELFF
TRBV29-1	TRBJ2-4	CSVGISRDIQYF
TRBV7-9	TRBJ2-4	CASSPGKGRKNIQYF
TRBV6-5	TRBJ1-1	CASKGGSSEAFF
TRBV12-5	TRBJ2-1	CASGLVLTGAASYNEQFF
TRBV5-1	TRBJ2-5	CASRTGQGLETQYF
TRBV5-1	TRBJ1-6	CASASHGYNSPLHF
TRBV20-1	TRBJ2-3	CSARRETRTDTQYF
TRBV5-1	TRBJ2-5	CASSSFKSQETQYF
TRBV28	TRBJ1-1	CASSFLWEGASEAFF
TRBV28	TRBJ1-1	CASALDRLFVGNTEAFF
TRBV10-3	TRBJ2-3	CAISGNSGTGTDTQYF
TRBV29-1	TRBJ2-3	CSVEPNLDTQYF
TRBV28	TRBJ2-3	CASSWGGGTDTQYF
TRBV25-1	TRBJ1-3	CASSGPGNTIYF
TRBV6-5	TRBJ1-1	CASSYFFTEAFF
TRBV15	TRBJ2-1	CATSRDPEYNEQFF
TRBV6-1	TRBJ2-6	CASSKQGLFSGANVLTF
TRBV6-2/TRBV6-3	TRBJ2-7	CASSYSADRVDEQYF